This TCR beta chain was documented in a study of T cells in localized non-small cell lung cancer. Only in-frame clones appear in the TCRdb table, and some are missing; sequencing was by immunoSEQ multiplex PCR. The sample carries 20,000 to 25,000 clones, about 90% recorded once. V trimming: 4 bases; J trimming: 5 bases; junction bases outside the gene matches: 2. The CDR3 covers 14 residues. Germline values: CDR1 SEHNR, CDR2 FQNEAQ (reference sequence). The sequence came from a woman aged 35-70 years with stage I lung adenocarcinoma. This sequence joins TRBV7-9 and TRBJ2-1; 10 positions agree with TRBD1. The sample was peripheral blood, taken before any cancer treatment. CDR3 DNA: TGTGCCAGCAGCTCCGGGACAGGGGACAATGAGCAGTTCTTC. Protein: CASSSGTGDNEQFF.